This T cell receptor (beta chain) is from a study of identical twins' blood T cells. Study findings and constraints: Each donor's most abundant TCRbeta clonotypes shared more CDR3 sequences with her twin than unrelated donors.

CDR3 length equals 15 residues. CDR1 is LNHDA and CDR2 is SQIVND in the germline V gene (reference sequence). Trimming at V came to 5 bases and at J to 2 bases, leaving 4 bases not matched to a gene. TCRdb itself ran the 5' RACE reads through MiXCR, one entry per CDR3 protein. Here the sample spans a few hundred thousand distinct CDR3 sequences, about 28% being singletons. This clonotype was seen at least ten times. Its antigen is undetermined. This chain joins TRBV19 and TRBJ2-1; TRBD2 aligns across 9 bases. Sequencing was performed on PBMCs. The source of this sequence is a woman aged 18-50 years in good health. CDR3 sequence reads: CASSASGRTYNEQFF. CDR3 coding DNA: TGTGCCAGTAGTGCGAGCGGGAGGACCTACAATGAGCAGTTCTTC.